Below are 23 T cell receptor beta chains sequenced from a single sample in a study of cytomegalovirus exposure and HLA in healthy donors. The PCR had 60 Vbeta and 13 Jbeta primers. Here immunoSEQ multiplex PCR was the method, and the copy in TCRdb shows in-frame clones only, minus some. This sample carries about 200,000 clones, roughly 79% of them seen once, and the ten largest clones take around 1.9%. Sample: PBMCs. The receptor source for this set is a man aged 25 to 45 in good health and CMV-seronegative.

The chain couples TRBV30 to TRBJ2-1; TRBD2 agrees at 14 bases. CDR3 size: 16 residues. J was trimmed by 3 bases and V by 4 bases; bases with no gene match: 5. CDR1 is GTSNPN and CDR2 is SVGIG in the germline V gene (reference sequence). The DNA of the CDR3 is TGTGCCTGGATGACTAGCGGGAGGGCCATCTACAATGAGCAGTTCTTC. It translates to CAWMTSGRAIYNEQFF.

This chain joins TRBV4-1 and TRBJ2-7; TRBD1 matches 8 bases. With V trimmed by 3 bases and J by 2 bases, 9 bases remained unmatched. This CDR3 region has 16 residues. Looked up from germline, CDR1 is MGHRA and CDR2 is YSYEKL. CDR3 amino acids: CASSHAPGGNPYEQYF. In DNA, the CDR3 is TGCGCCAGCAGCCACGCTCCAGGGGGCAATCCCTACGAGCAGTACTTC.

The rearrangement joins TRBV2 to TRBJ2-7, with TRBD1 matching 8 bases. The junction had 2 bases not matched to a gene; V was cut back by 1 base and J by 0 bases. This CDR3 comprises 15 residues. Germline V CDR1 and CDR2: SNHLY, FYNNEI. The CDR3 nucleotides are TGTGCCAGCAGTGAAGGGGACAGGTACTCCTACGAGCAGTACTTC. Translating it yields CASSEGDRYSYEQYF.

The rearrangement links TRBV6-4 to TRBJ2-1; D may be TRBD1 (6 bases). V was cut by 6 bases and J by 2 bases, with 14 bases left in between. This CDR3 contains 15 residues. In germline, CDR1 is MRHNA, CDR2 SNTAGT. CDR3 sequence: CASSADRGTYNEQFF. The CDR3 coding sequence is TGTGCCAGCAGCGCGGACAGAGGGACCTACAATGAGCAGTTCTTC.

This clone was counted only a few times. The chain is built from TRBV28 and TRBJ1-2; D is perhaps TRBD1 (6 bases). This CDR3 is built from 16 residues. Trimming left V 3 bases short and J 2 bases short, with 16 bases between. Germline CDR1 reads MDHEN; CDR2 reads SYDVKM. This CDR3 is CASSFFRDKPNYGYTF. In nucleotides, the CDR3 is TGTGCCAGCAGTTTTTTCCGGGACAAACCGAACTATGGCTACACCTTC.

As for this clone: Other nucleotide sequences in the sample specify the same CDR3. The chain couples TRBV5-1 to TRBJ1-1; tentatively, D is TRBD1 (5 bases). CDR1 is SGHRS, CDR2 YFSETQ, per germline. Trimming shortened V by 0 bases and J by 7 bases, and 13 bases separated the two germline ends. The CDR3 contains 14 residues. The CDR3 spells CASSLAGGTDEAFF. The CDR3 DNA reads as TGCGCCAGCAGCTTGGCCGGGGGGACGGATGAAGCTTTCTTT.

This chain links TRBV2 with TRBJ2-1; 13 nucleotides match TRBD2. CDR3 length: 17 residues. Germline CDR1 reads SNHLY; CDR2 reads FYNNEI. Trimming took 9 bases from V and 1 from J; bases not matched to a gene: 9. As DNA, the CDR3 is TGTGCCAGAAGGGCCGGACTAGCGGGAGAGTCCTACAATGAGCAGTTCTTC. This translates into CARRAGLAGESYNEQFF.

The chain has TRBV29-1 and TRBJ2-3; D remains ambiguous. In germline, CDR1 is SQVTM, CDR2 ANQGSEA. Trimming took 6 bases from V and 2 from J, leaving 18 bases between them. CDR3 size: 15 residues. The CDR3 nucleotides read TGCAGCGTGACTGGCGGAGTCGGGTCCACAGATACGCAGTATTTT. It translates to CSVTGGVGSTDTQYF.

The chain employs TRBV5-1 and TRBJ2-1; 14 bases align to TRBD2. This CDR3 is built from 20 residues. Germline V gene data show CDR1 as SGHRS and CDR2 as YFSETQ. The V segment lost 0 bases and the J segment 4 bases; nucleotides outside the gene matches: 12. CDR3 in DNA: TGCGCCAGCAGCTTGGCCGGGACTAGCGGGAGAGGCAGCTTTTACAATGAGCAGTTCTTC. The encoded protein is CASSLAGTSGRGSFYNEQFF.

The chain is built from TRBV7-9 and TRBJ2-7; D is unclear. The length of the CDR3 is 12 residues. The V and J ends lost 2 bases and 5 bases respectively, with 7 bases between them. In germline, CDR1 is SEHNR, CDR2 FQNEAQ (reference sequence). This CDR3 is CASSLSGHEQYF. CDR3 nucleotides: TGTGCCAGCAGCTTATCTGGCCACGAGCAGTACTTC. Supplemented by reference TRBV7-9 and TRBJ2-7, the full variable domain reads DTGVSQNPRHKITKRGQNVTFRCDPISEHNRLYWYRQTLGQGPEFLTYFQNEAQLEKSRLLSDRFSAERPKGSFSTLEIQRTEQGDSAMYLCASSLSGHEQYFGPGTRLTVT.

This clone was recorded a few times. The chain links TRBV19 to TRBJ2-1; TRBD2 aligns across 11 bases. V gave up 10 bases and J gave up 4 bases; unmatched junction bases: 12. Germline loops: CDR1 LNHDA, CDR2 SQIVND (reference sequence). The CDR3 is 16 amino acids. CDR3 nucleotides: TGTGCCACCCATATGTCGACTAGCGGGGTTTACAATGAGCAGTTCTTC. Translated, it gives CATHMSTSGVYNEQFF.

The chain is built from TRBV28 and TRBJ1-1, with D uncertain. Germline CDR1 MDHEN, CDR2 SYDVKM. V was clipped by 3 bases and J by 4 bases, with 9 bases between them. The CDR3 is 13 amino acids. The CDR3 nucleotides read TGTGCCAGCAGTTTTCCGGGGAGCACTGAAGCTTTCTTT. Residues: CASSFPGSTEAFF.

The V call is TRBV4-1, the J call TRBJ2-5; TRBD1 matches 9 bases. Germline V gives CDR1 MGHRA, CDR2 YSYEKL. The junction had 10 bases not matched to a gene; V was cut back by 0 bases and J by 5 bases. The CDR3 has 17 residues. Here the CDR3 reads CASSQERAGTGRETQYF. The CDR3 DNA is TGCGCCAGCAGCCAAGAAAGGGCCGGGACAGGGAGGGAGACCCAGTACTTC.

This chain connects TRBV28 to TRBJ1-4; tentative D call: TRBD1 (6 bases). V lost 7 bases to trimming and J lost 7 bases, with 19 bases between them. In germline, CDR1 is MDHEN, CDR2 SYDVKM. CDR3 size: 15 residues. The CDR3 spells CASTDPTGFSEKLFF. The CDR3 DNA follows: TGTGCCAGCACGGACCCCACAGGGTTCAGTGAAAAACTGTTTTTT.

This clone was seen more than once but under ten times. The chain couples TRBV7-2 to TRBJ2-2; TRBD2 matches 11 bases. This CDR3 contains 16 residues. V shed 3 bases, J shed 0 bases, and the junction held 0 bases outside the gene matches. The germline V gene has CDR1 SGHTA and CDR2 FQGNSA. CDR3 protein: CASSLTSGTNTGELFF. The CDR3 nucleotides are TGTGCCAGCAGCTTGACTAGCGGGACGAACACCGGGGAGCTGTTTTTT.

This chain uses TRBV5-1 with TRBJ2-3; D call uncertain. The V and J ends lost 6 bases and 0 bases respectively, with 11 bases between them. Per germline, CDR1 SGHRS and CDR2 YFSETQ. The CDR3 is made up of 14 amino acids. The CDR3 here is CASTAGSSTDTQYF. The CDR3 DNA follows: TGCGCCAGCACCGCCGGGTCGAGCACAGATACGCAGTATTTT.

This rearrangement joins TRBV6-1 to TRBJ2-7; D perhaps matches TRBD2 (6 bases). With 3 bases removed from V and 0 bases from J, the gap between germline ends came to 9 bases. CDR3 length: 14 amino acids. Germline CDR1 is MNHNS and CDR2 is SASEGT. The CDR3 nucleotides read TGTGCCAGCAGTGAGGGGACTCACTCCTACGAGCAGTACTTC. It specifies CASSEGTHSYEQYF.

The rearrangement uses TRBV13 and TRBJ2-3; 10 bases align to TRBD2. V trimming: 5 bases; J trimming: 1 base; junction bases outside the gene matches: 9. The CDR3 is 17 amino acids. Germline V gene data show CDR1 as PRHDT and CDR2 as FYEKMQ (reference sequence). The CDR3 is CASSTPRLAGGTDTQYF. For the CDR3, the DNA is TGTGCCAGCAGCACCCCCCGCCTAGCGGGAGGCACAGATACGCAGTATTTT.

There are a few counts of this clone. The genes are TRBV29-1 and TRBJ2-7, with 9 bases lining up with TRBD2. The CDR3 has 14 amino acids. V lost 3 bases and J lost 6; bases outside the gene matches: 9. Germline V gives CDR1 SQVTM, CDR2 ANQGSEA. CDR3 nucleotides: TGCAGCGTTGACGGGGTAGCGGGAGTGTTCGAGCAGTACTTC. This sequence encodes CSVDGVAGVFEQYF.

The CDR3 region has the DNA TGTGCCAGCAGCGCAGGACTAGCGGGGGCTTCCTACGAGCAGTACTTC. This encodes CASSAGLAGASYEQYF. The gene calls are TRBV9 and TRBJ2-7; 13 nucleotides agree with TRBD2. CDR1 SGDLS and CDR2 YYNGEE come from the germline V gene. The CDR3 has 16 residues. With 3 bases clipped from V and 1 base from J, the junction kept 4 bases outside the gene matches.

The chain recombines TRBV30 with TRBJ2-5, with D uncertain. CDR1 is GTSNPN and CDR2 is SVGIG in the germline V gene (reference sequence). The CDR3 length is 13 residues. Trimming left V 0 bases short and J 4 bases short, with 9 bases between. The DNA for the CDR3 is TGTGCCTGGAGTGTTGGTAGTTTAGAGACCCAGTACTTC. Translated: CAWSVGSLETQYF.

This chain uses TRBV6-6 with TRBJ1-5; TRBD1 might be the D (5 bases). With 8 bases removed from V and 11 bases from J, the gap between germline ends came to 13 bases. The V gene's germline CDR1 is MNHNY and CDR2 SVGAGI (reference sequence). The CDR3 contains 11 residues. The CDR3 is CASGGSLAQHF. DNA of the CDR3: TGTGCCAGCGGGGGGTCTCTAGCCCAGCATTTT.

In regard to this clone: The same CDR3 is also encoded by other DNA sequences in this sample. CDR3 loop: CASSLRTGPYEQYF. The CDR3 nucleotides read TGCGCCAGCAGCTTAAGGACAGGCCCCTACGAGCAGTACTTC. The chain joins TRBV5-1 to TRBJ2-7; 7 bases agree with TRBD1. The V gene's germline CDR1 is SGHRS and CDR2 YFSETQ. The CDR3 covers 14 residues. V gave up 2 bases and J gave up 2 bases; unmatched junction bases: 4.